This TCR beta chain was sequenced in a study of T cells in Graves' hyperthyroidism and ophthalmopathy. With respect to this clonotype: The antigen is not known.

An absence of ophthalmopathy progression within 18 months meant stable Graves' hyperthyroidism. The hyperthyroidism patients had all been newly diagnosed, and their disease duration was under 2 months. Their ages ranged from 18 to 65 years. Any patient presenting with uncontrolled infection, other autoimmune disease, pregnancy or lactation was left out. Amplification targeted TCR beta CDR3 regions from RNA transcripts. First-round RT-PCR of the TCR CDR3 relied on the HTBI primer set. TCRdb re-called the multiplex PCR reads with MiXCR, one entry per CDR3 protein. The sample has hundreds of thousands of distinct CDR3 sequences; about 15% are singletons. Regarding the study as a whole: Ophthalmopathy was identified by the model a median around 6.9 months ahead of onset.

The J segment lost 8 bases and the V segment lost 8 bases, leaving 5 bases of the junction unmatched. The CDR3 contains 14 residues. Per the germline V gene, CDR1 is LNHDA and CDR2 is SQIVND (reference sequence). The chain joins TRBV19 to TRBJ2-1; 14 bases are a match to TRBD2. This TCR came from a young woman with Graves' hyperthyroidism. Sequenced material: blood. The CDR3 reads CASGLAGGGYEQFF. The CDR3 DNA is TGTGCCAGTGGACTAGCGGGAGGTGGGTATGAGCAGTTCTTC.